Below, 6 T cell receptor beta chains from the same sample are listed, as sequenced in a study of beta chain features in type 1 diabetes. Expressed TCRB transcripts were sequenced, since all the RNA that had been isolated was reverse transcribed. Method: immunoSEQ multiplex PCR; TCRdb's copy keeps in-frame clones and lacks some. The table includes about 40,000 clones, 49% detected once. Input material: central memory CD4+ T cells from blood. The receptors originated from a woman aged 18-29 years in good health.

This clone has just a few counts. CDR3 nucleotides: TGTGCCAGCAGCCAAGATCTTTGGGGCAGCTACGAGCAGTACTTC. Residues: CASSQDLWGSYEQYF. The V and J genes are TRBV14 and TRBJ2-7; D possibly corresponds to TRBD1 (5 bases). Trimming took 0 bases from V and 3 from J, leaving 12 bases between them. The germline V gene encodes CDR1 SGHDN and CDR2 FVKESK. CDR3 length equals 15 residues.

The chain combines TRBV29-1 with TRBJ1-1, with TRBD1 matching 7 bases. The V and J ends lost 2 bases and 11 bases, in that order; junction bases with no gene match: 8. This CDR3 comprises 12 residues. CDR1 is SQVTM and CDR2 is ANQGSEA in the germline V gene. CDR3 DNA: TGCAGCGTTGAAAAGGGGGCGGGTTTGGCTTTCTTT. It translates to CSVEKGAGLAFF.

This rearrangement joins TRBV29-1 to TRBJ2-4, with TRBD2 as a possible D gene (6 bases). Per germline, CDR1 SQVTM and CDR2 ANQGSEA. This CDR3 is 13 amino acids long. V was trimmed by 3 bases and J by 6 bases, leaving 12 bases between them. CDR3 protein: CSVEGLGGNIQYF. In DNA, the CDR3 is TGCAGCGTTGAGGGACTGGGGGGAAACATTCAGTACTTC. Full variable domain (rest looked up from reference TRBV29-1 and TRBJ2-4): SAVISQKPSRDICQRGTSLTIQCQVDSQVTMMFWYRQQPGQSLTLIATANQGSEATYESGFVIDKFPISRPNLTFSTLTVSNMSPEDSSIYLCSVEGLGGNIQYFGAGTRLSVL.

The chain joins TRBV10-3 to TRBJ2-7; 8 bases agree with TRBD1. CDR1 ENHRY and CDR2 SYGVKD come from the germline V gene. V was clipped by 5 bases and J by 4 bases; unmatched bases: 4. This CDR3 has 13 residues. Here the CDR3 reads CAISMTGDYEQYF. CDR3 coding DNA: TGTGCCATCAGTATGACAGGGGATTACGAGCAGTACTTC.

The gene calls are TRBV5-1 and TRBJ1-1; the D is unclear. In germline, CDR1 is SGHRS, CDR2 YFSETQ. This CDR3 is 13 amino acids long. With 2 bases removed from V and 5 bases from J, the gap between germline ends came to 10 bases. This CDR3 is CASSFIGGTEAFF. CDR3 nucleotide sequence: TGCGCCAGCAGCTTCATAGGAGGTACTGAAGCTTTCTTT.

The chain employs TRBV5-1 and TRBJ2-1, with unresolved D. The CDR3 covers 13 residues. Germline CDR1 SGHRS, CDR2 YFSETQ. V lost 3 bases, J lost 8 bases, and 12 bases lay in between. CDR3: CASSYSLVDEQFF. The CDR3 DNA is TGCGCCAGCAGCTACAGTCTCGTCGATGAGCAGTTCTTC.